Listed here are 23 T cell receptor beta chains from one sample, sequenced in a study of blood T cell repertoires in COVID-19. Clones were sequenced by immunoSEQ multiplex PCR, and TCRdb holds only the in-frame ones, with some missing. Of about 240,000 clones in the sample, about 88% were seen once. The sequenced material came from peripheral blood. These receptors were obtained from a woman in her 70s with active or convalescent COVID-19.

The chain combines TRBV11-3 with TRBJ2-2; possible D gene TRBD2, 5 bases. Trimming took off 4 bases at V and 5 bases at J, with 11 bases between the two ends. Germline values: CDR1 SGHNT, CDR2 YENEEA. The CDR3 spans 14 residues. In DNA, the CDR3 is TGTGCCAGCAGCTCTCGAACTAGTACCGGGGAGCTGTTTTTT. Translating gives CASSSRTSTGELFF.

With regard to this clone: This sample also contains other DNA sequences that code for the same CDR3. J is TRBJ1-1 and V is TRBV29-1; D uncertain. V lost 6 bases and J lost 2, with 7 bases in between. Germline V gene sequence: CDR1 SQVTM, CDR2 ANQGSEA. The length of the CDR3 is 11 residues. The CDR3 bases are TGCAGCGTACGGGGTAACACTGAAGCTTTCTTT. Protein sequence: CSVRGNTEAFF.

The V and J genes are TRBV7-9 and TRBJ1-2; 7 bases fit TRBD1. V gave up 5 bases and J gave up 4 bases; unmatched junction bases: 10. The CDR3 covers 15 residues. Germline loops: CDR1 SEHNR, CDR2 FQNEAQ (reference sequence). This chain's CDR3 is CASSLPRGTFYGYTF. The CDR3 nucleotides read TGTGCCAGCAGCCTGCCCAGGGGGACCTTCTATGGCTACACCTTC.

J is TRBJ2-3 and V is TRBV6-6; D is possibly TRBD1 (5 bases). The CDR3 length is 14 residues. CDR1 MNHNY and CDR2 SVGAGI come from the germline V gene (reference sequence). V was shortened by 7 bases and J by 0 bases, with 11 bases between the two germline ends. The CDR3 bases are TGTGCCAGCAAAGTGACAGCGAGCACAGATACGCAGTATTTT. The encoded protein is CASKVTASTDTQYF.

V gene TRBV19 combines with J gene TRBJ1-6; TRBD1 might be the D (6 bases). The ends were cut back, 10 bases at V and 0 bases at J, with 19 bases in the middle. This CDR3 has 17 amino acids. Per the germline V gene, CDR1 is LNHDA and CDR2 is SQIVND (reference sequence). CDR3: CATGGASDLSYNSPLHF. The CDR3 DNA is TGTGCCACCGGGGGGGCGTCAGACCTCTCCTATAATTCACCCCTCCACTTT.

The table lists this clone with a few counts. The chain couples TRBV10-3 to TRBJ1-4; tentatively, D is TRBD1 (6 bases). This CDR3 has 13 residues. Germline V gives CDR1 ENHRY, CDR2 SYGVKD. V was shortened by 8 bases and J by 6 bases, with 13 bases between the two germline ends. The CDR3 DNA follows: TGTGCCATCCAGGGGACAAGAGATGAAAAACTGTTTTTT. It encodes CAIQGTRDEKLFF.

This clone was picked up a small number of times. The rearrangement joins TRBV7-2 to TRBJ1-2, with D perhaps matching TRBD1 (5 bases). The V and J ends lost 2 bases and 7 bases respectively, with 17 bases between them. CDR1 and CDR2 from the germline V gene are SGHTA and FQGNSA. The CDR3 runs to 15 residues. The CDR3 coding sequence is TGTGCCAGCAGCTTATTATCGCAGGGATGGGGTGGCTACACCTTC. Its translation is CASSLLSQGWGGYTF.

Comment on this clone: At one of its ends the junction is not consistent with the germline gene, which may arise from a read error. The genes are TRBV14 and TRBJ1-2; D perhaps matches TRBD1 (6 bases). The CDR3 is 13 amino acids. Germline V gene data show CDR1 as SGHDN and CDR2 as FVKESK. The CDR3 is CASGQGQLDGYTF. The CDR3, as DNA: TGTGCCAGCGGCCAGGGGCAGCTTGATGGCTACACCTTC.

This clone was observed a few times. The chain employs TRBV7-2 and TRBJ1-2, with TRBD1 identical over 8 bases. Germline CDR1 is SGHTA and CDR2 is FQGNSA. Losses at the gene ends were 5 bases for V and 6 bases for J; bases not matched to a gene: 8. The CDR3 consists of 14 residues. The CDR3 nucleotides are TGTGCCAGCAGCGGCGGACAGGGTTCGGATGGCTACACCTTC. The encoded protein is CASSGGQGSDGYTF.

The CDR3 spells CASSRLAGDYNEQFF. Written as DNA, the CDR3 is TGCGCCAGCAGCCGACTAGCGGGGGACTACAATGAGCAGTTCTTC. The chain combines TRBV5-1 with TRBJ2-1; 12 bases agree with TRBD2. Trimming cost V 4 bases and J 3 bases; bases outside gene matches: 2. The CDR3 extends over 15 amino acids. Germline lookup yields CDR1 SGHRS and CDR2 YFSETQ.

V and J are TRBV7-6 and TRBJ1-2; a weak D match, TRBD1 (5 bases). Trimming stripped 3 bases from V and 1 base from J, with 15 bases between. This CDR3 has 16 residues. CDR1 is SGHVS, CDR2 FNYEAQ, per germline. In DNA form, the CDR3 reads TGTGCCAGCAGCTTGTTATCGGTTAGGGGTAACTATGGCTACACCTTC. Its protein product is CASSLLSVRGNYGYTF.

This clone was picked up one time. The genes are TRBV6-5 and TRBJ1-5; D is possibly TRBD1 (6 bases). Germline V CDR1 and CDR2: MNHEY, SVGAGI. V was trimmed by 8 bases and J by 7 bases, leaving 15 bases between them. The CDR3 has 13 amino acids. CDR3: CASENREKQPQHF. Written as DNA, the CDR3 is TGTGCCAGCGAAAACAGGGAAAAACAGCCCCAGCATTTT.

The genes are TRBV12-5 and TRBJ2-1, with TRBD2 matching 10 bases. Germline loops: CDR1 LGHNT, CDR2 FRNRAP. The length of the CDR3 is 15 residues. V shed 6 bases and J 10 bases; nucleotides not matched to a gene: 12. The DNA for the CDR3 is TGTGCTAGTGGACAAACACTAGCGGGGATAGAAGAGCAGTTCTTC. It translates to CASGQTLAGIEEQFF. The full variable domain, its missing parts supplied by reference TRBV12-5 and TRBJ2-1, is DARVTQTPRHKVTEMGQEVTMRCQPILGHNTVFWYRQTMMQGLELLAYFRNRAPLDDSGMPKDRFSAEMPDATLATLKIQPSEPRDSAVYFCASGQTLAGIEEQFFGPGTRLTVL.

The J gene is TRBJ2-7, the V gene TRBV11-3, with D unclear. CDR3 length equals 12 residues. Germline CDR1 reads SGHNT; CDR2 reads YENEEA. Trimming pared 8 bases from V and 6 bases from J, leaving 14 bases between. This CDR3 reads CASWSGQLEQYF. In DNA, the CDR3 is TGTGCCAGCTGGTCAGGTCAGCTCGAGCAGTACTTC.

The V and J genes are TRBV6-1 and TRBJ1-1; D is ambiguous. Trimming removed 1 base from V and 10 bases from J, with 16 bases in between. The germline V gene encodes CDR1 MNHNS and CDR2 SASEGT. The CDR3 contains 14 residues. The CDR3, as DNA: TGTGCCAGCAGTGAAGAGACACGAAGTTCCAGAGCTTTCTTT. It yields the protein CASSEETRSSRAFF.

This clone was counted a single time. This chain uses TRBV10-2 with TRBJ2-1; 7 bases fit TRBD2. After removal of 6 bases from V and 4 bases from J, the junction contained 6 bases not matched to a gene. The length of the CDR3 is 14 residues. CDR1 is WSHSY, CDR2 SAAADI, per germline. CDR3 residues: CASRGSGRYNEQFF. As DNA, the CDR3 is TGCGCCAGCAGAGGTAGCGGGCGGTACAATGAGCAGTTCTTC.

The chain couples TRBV12-3 or TRBV12-4 to TRBJ1-2; the match to TRBD1 covers 10 bases. The CDR3 totals 13 residues. Germline trimming cut 5 bases from V and 7 bases from J; bases unmatched to any gene: 4. The CDR3 sequence is CASSDRGQLGYTF. For the CDR3, the DNA is TGTGCCAGCAGTGACAGGGGGCAGCTTGGCTACACCTTC.

This clone was recorded a few times. This sequence joins TRBV5-1 and TRBJ1-4; the match to TRBD1 covers 11 bases. Germline CDR1 is SGHRS and CDR2 is YFSETQ. This CDR3 region has 15 residues. Trimming took 4 bases from V and 5 from J; bases not matched to a gene: 4. CDR3 sequence: CASSDGTGGNEKLFF. CDR3 DNA sequence: TGCGCCAGCAGCGACGGGACAGGGGGAAATGAAAAACTGTTTTTT.

This clone has a single count. The chain links TRBV24-1 to TRBJ2-2; the match to TRBD1 covers 9 bases. V lost 5 bases to trimming and J lost 3 bases; unmatched junction nucleotides: 9. The length of the CDR3 is 17 residues. CDR1 KGHDR and CDR2 SFDVKD come from the germline V gene. The CDR3 protein is CATSGDPGQGDTGELFF. The DNA of the CDR3 is TGTGCCACCAGTGGGGACCCGGGACAGGGTGACACCGGGGAGCTGTTTTTT.

The chain uses TRBV4-1 and TRBJ2-7; 10 bases are shared with TRBD1. Germline assignment: CDR1 MGHRA and CDR2 YSYEKL. The CDR3 has 16 residues. V gave up 0 bases and J gave up 6 bases; unmatched junction bases: 8. This CDR3 reads CASSQDPGDRGGEQYF. CDR3 in DNA: TGCGCCAGCAGCCAAGACCCTGGGGACAGGGGAGGCGAGCAGTACTTC.

This clone was detected a few times. The V and J genes are TRBV7-8 and TRBJ1-2, with no clear D. This CDR3 region has 13 residues. The germline V gene has CDR1 SGHVS and CDR2 FQNEAQ. V gave up 5 bases and J gave up 0 bases, with 7 bases separating them. For the CDR3, the DNA is TGTGCCAGCAGCCTCTATTCTAACTATGGCTACACCTTC. Protein: CASSLYSNYGYTF. The variable domain in full, completed from reference TRBV7-8 and TRBJ1-2, reads GAGVSQSPRYKVAKRGQDVALRCDPISGHVSLFWYQQALGQGPEFLTYFQNEAQLDKSGLPSDRFFAERPEGSVSTLKIQRTQQEDSAVYLCASSLYSNYGYTFGSGTRLTVV.

The V gene is TRBV18, the J gene TRBJ1-3; perhaps TRBD1 as D (6 bases). The ends were cut back, 0 bases at V and 0 bases at J, with 9 bases in the middle. Germline V gene sequence: CDR1 KGHSH, CDR2 LQKENI. This CDR3 has 16 residues. CDR3 bases: TGTGCCAGCTCACCACCGACAGGTCTCTCTGGAAACACCATATATTTT. The encoded protein is CASSPPTGLSGNTIYF.

The rearrangement links TRBV7-2 to TRBJ2-2; 10 nucleotides align to TRBD2. With V trimmed by 2 bases and J by 0 bases, 9 bases remained unmatched. The CDR3 is 19 residues long. Germline V CDR1 and CDR2: SGHTA, FQGNSA. The CDR3 DNA is TGTGCCAGCAGCTTAATAACGAGTCTAGCGGGGGCGAACACCGGGGAGCTGTTTTTT. Protein product: CASSLITSLAGANTGELFF.